This T cell receptor (beta chain) came from a study of T cell repertoires in cytomegalovirus infection. Overall study context: CMV infection plus the matching HLA type was flagged by public TCR beta signatures.

General study findings and limits: Across the ex vivo response, the dominant clonotypes were HLA-C-restricted CMV-specific TCR beta clonotypes. CMV carriers having the relevant HLA were flagged by cumulative public TCR beta family frequency.

MiXCR, run by TCRdb on the reads, gives a single entry per CDR3 protein. This table holds about 240,000 distinct CDR3 sequences, over 9% found once. This clonotype was seen a handful of times. The antigen remains unidentified. Per germline, CDR1 KGHSH and CDR2 LQKENI. The trim removed 1 base at V and 3 bases at J, leaving 4 bases unmatched. The CDR3 loop spans 17 amino acids. The sequenced material came from PBMCs. The genes are TRBV18 and TRBJ2-1; 12 nucleotides agree with TRBD2. The source of this sequence is a human donor in good health (CMV status not recorded). Some clones in this sample may be carry-over from other donors' samples. CDR3 residues: CASSPQTSGSGYNEQFF. CDR3 nucleotides: TGTGCCAGCTCACCACAGACTAGCGGGAGTGGCTACAATGAGCAGTTCTTC. Supplemented by reference TRBV18 and TRBJ2-1, the full variable domain reads NAGVMQNPRHLVRRRGQEARLRCSPMKGHSHVYWYRQLPEEGLKFMVYLQKENIIDESGMPKERFSAEFPKEGPSILRIQQVVRGDSAAYFCASSPQTSGSGYNEQFFGPGTRLTVL.